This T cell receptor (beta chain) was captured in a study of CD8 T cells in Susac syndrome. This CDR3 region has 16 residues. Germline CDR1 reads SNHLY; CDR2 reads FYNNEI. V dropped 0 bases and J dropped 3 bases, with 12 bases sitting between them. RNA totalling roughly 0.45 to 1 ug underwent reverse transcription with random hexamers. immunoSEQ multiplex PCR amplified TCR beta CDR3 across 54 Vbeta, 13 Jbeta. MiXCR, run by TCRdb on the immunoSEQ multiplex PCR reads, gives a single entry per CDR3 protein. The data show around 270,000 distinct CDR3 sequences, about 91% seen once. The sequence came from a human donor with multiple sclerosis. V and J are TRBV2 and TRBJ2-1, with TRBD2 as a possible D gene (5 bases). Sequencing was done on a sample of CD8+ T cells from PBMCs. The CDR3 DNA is TGTGCCAGCAGTGAAGCGGAGGAGGTTTACTACAATGAGCAGTTCTTC. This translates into CASSEAEEVYYNEQFF.